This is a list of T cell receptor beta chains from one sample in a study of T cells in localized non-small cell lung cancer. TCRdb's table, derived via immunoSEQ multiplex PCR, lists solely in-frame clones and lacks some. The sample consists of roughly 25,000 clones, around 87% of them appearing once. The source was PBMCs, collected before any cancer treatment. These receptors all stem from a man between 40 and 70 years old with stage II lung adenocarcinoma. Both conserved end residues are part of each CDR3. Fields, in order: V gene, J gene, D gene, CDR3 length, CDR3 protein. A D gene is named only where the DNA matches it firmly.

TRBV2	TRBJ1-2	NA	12	CASSEQGVGYTF
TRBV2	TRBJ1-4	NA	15	CASSGGSRSREKLFF
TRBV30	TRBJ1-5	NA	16	CAWTVGARRENQPQHF
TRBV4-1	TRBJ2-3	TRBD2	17	CASSQDGAGGVTDTQYF
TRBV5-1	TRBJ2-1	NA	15	CASSFTGGRDNEQFF
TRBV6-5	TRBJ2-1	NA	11	CASSYSGEQFF
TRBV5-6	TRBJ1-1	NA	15	CASSQPMAYLTEAFF
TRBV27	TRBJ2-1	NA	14	CASSLRSSYNEQFF
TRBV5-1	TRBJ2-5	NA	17	CASSPLLGTRVQETQYF
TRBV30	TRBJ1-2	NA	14	CAWSVSHARGGYTF
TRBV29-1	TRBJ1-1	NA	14	CSVSELTGQTEAFF
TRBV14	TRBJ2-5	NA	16	CASSQGDSFYRETQYF
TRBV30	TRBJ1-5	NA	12	CAWRPGAACPAF
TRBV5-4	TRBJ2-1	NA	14	CASSLADRYNEQFF
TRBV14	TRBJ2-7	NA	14	CASSQEISGDEQYF
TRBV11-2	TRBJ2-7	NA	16	CASSLDQGTPPYEQYF
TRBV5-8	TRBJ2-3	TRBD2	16	CASSPGLAEGADTQYF
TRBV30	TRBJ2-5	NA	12	CAWSVRGETQYF
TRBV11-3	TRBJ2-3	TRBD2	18	CASSLVGTSGRSADTQYF
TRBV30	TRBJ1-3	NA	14	CAWSLGRAGNTIYF
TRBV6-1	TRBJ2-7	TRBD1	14	CASSGTGEFDEQYF
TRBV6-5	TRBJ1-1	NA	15	CASSPWTEVGTEAFF
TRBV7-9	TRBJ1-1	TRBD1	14	CASSPRTGDTEAFF
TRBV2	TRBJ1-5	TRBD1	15	CASLGDRGLIQPQHF
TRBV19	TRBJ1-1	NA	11	CASGRRDEAFF
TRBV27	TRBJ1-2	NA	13	CASSPRDSDGYTF
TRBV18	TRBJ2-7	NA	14	CASSSTGNPYEQYF
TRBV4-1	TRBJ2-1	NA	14	CASSQVGTNNEQFF
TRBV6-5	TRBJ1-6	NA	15	CASSYDRGEDSPLHF
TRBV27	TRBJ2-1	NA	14	CASSQGVSYNEQFF
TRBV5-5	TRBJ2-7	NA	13	CASSLYSSYEQYF
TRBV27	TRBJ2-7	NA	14	CASSLSRNTYEQYF
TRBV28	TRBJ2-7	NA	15	CAAAPAGTRYGEQYF
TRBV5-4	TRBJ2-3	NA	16	CASSLDLAGQGDTQYF
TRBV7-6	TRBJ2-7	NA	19	CASSYLVGAGADSGYEQYF
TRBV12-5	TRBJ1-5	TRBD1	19	CASGLLGGRGGYSNQPQHF
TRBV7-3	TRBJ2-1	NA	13	CASSSAGYNEQFF
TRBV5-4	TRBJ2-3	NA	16	CASSLGEGKATDTQYF
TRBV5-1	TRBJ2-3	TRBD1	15	CASSHGQGVTDTQYF
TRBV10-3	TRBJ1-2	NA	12	CAINSGTDGYTF
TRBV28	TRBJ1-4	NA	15	CATNGLHGTNEKLFF
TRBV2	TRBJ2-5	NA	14	CASGSGGNVETQYF
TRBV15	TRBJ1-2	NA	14	CATSRDFGVYGYTF
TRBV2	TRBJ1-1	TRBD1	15	CASSRQGAMNTEAFF
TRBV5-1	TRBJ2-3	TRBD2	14	CASSWGTSVATQYF
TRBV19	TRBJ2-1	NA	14	CASTWRREDNEQFF
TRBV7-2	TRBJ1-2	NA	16	CASSRATAATNYGYTF
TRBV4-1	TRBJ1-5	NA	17	CASSQDGSVNSNQPQHF
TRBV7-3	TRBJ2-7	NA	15	CASSLGLGSIHEQYF
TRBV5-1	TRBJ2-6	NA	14	CASSLEVGANVLTF
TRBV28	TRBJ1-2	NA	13	CAITKGGAYGYTF
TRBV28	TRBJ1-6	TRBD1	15	CASSPPDRGRSPLHF
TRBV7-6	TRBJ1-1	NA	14	CASTSGGADTEAFF
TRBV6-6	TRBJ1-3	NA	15	CASSYSQGSGNTIYF
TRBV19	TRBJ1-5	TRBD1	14	CASIGTGRNQPQHF
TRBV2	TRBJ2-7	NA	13	CASRRYTSYEQYF